The present entry profiles one TCR beta chain with its context. Its antigen is currently unknown. Using a J-beta primer mix together with a sample-barcoded 5' primer, a second PCR was run for about 7 to 12 cycles. TCRdb called the 5' RACE reads again in MiXCR, with one record for every CDR3 protein. The table includes over 1,500,000 distinct CDR3 sequences, roughly 49% detected once. The CDR3 sequence is 14 residues long. Germline loops: CDR1 SGHKS, CDR2 YYEKEE (reference sequence). V was shortened by 4 bases and J by 0 bases, with 11 bases between the two germline ends. This sample was taken from a study of blood T cells in healthy people across ages. Study-wide points: Long-lived donors carried more naive CD4+ cells and greater diversity than aged donors.

The genes are TRBV5-5 and TRBJ2-7, with no clear D. The source of this sequence is a woman aged 40 to 50 in good health. Specimen: blood. The CDR3 sequence: CASSVRHSSYEQYF. In DNA, the CDR3 is TGTGCCAGCAGCGTAAGACACAGCTCCTACGAGCAGTACTTC.